Below, 23 T cell receptor beta chains from the same sample are listed, as sequenced in a study of T cells after yellow fever vaccination. TCRdb re-called the 5' RACE reads with MiXCR, one entry per CDR3 protein. The sample has under 600,000 distinct CDR3 sequences, roughly 14% seen once. The material was PBMCs, obtained on the day of the yellow fever booster vaccination. The receptors originated from a man between 25 and 39 years old who received the YFV17D yellow fever vaccine.

This clonotype was seen a few times. The chain combines TRBV28 with TRBJ1-2; D gene ambiguous. CDR1 is MDHEN, CDR2 SYDVKM, per germline. Trimming pared 2 bases from V and 8 bases from J, leaving 9 bases between. This CDR3 has 12 residues. The CDR3 nucleotides read TGTGCCAGCAGTTTAGATTCGCGGGGCTACACCTTC. It is translated as CASSLDSRGYTF.

This clonotype turned up a few times. The chain carries TRBV5-4 and TRBJ2-7; 8 bases agree with TRBD1. This CDR3 has 14 residues. The V segment lost 2 bases and the J segment 6 bases; nucleotides outside the gene matches: 7. Germline V lookup: CDR1 SGHNT, CDR2 YYREEE (reference sequence). The CDR3 DNA is TGTGCCAGCAGCTTAGGGACAGGTTACAGCGAGCAGTACTTC. Amino acid sequence: CASSLGTGYSEQYF.

The V and J genes are TRBV7-9 and TRBJ2-3; D uncertain. This CDR3 contains 15 residues. Germline CDR1 and CDR2: SEHNR and FQNEAQ (reference sequence). Trimming pared 4 bases from V and 2 bases from J, leaving 13 bases between. CDR3: CASSSLNPYTDTQYF. In nucleotides, the CDR3 is TGTGCCAGCAGCTCCCTGAACCCTTACACAGATACGCAGTATTTT.

The rearrangement uses TRBV3-1 and TRBJ2-7; no definite D call. The germline gives CDR1 LGHDT, CDR2 YNNKEL (reference sequence). This CDR3 spans 15 amino acids. Deletions cut 1 base from V and 0 bases from J, with 10 bases between. The CDR3 DNA follows: TGTGCCAGCAGCCAAGTAGGTTCGAGCTCCTACGAGCAGTACTTC. It yields the protein CASSQVGSSSYEQYF.

V and J are TRBV7-2 and TRBJ2-2; possible D gene TRBD2, 6 bases. Germline values: CDR1 SGHTA, CDR2 FQGNSA. V gave up 6 bases and J gave up 0 bases, with 14 bases separating them. The CDR3 contains 16 residues. For the CDR3, the DNA is TGTGCCAGCAGTTCCGCGGGACTGGCGAACACCGGGGAGCTGTTTTTT. Its translation is CASSSAGLANTGELFF.

This sequence joins TRBV4-3 and TRBJ2-7; unclear D gene. CDR3 length equals 13 residues. V lost 0 bases and J lost 0, with 3 bases in between. Germline V CDR1 and CDR2: LGHNA, YSLEER. DNA of the CDR3: TGCGCCAGCAGCCAAGAAGGCTCCTACGAGCAGTACTTC. Its translation: CASSQEGSYEQYF.

A few counts support this clonotype. The V and J genes are TRBV12-3 or TRBV12-4 and TRBJ2-5; D is unresolved. The CDR3 is 13 residues long. The V end lost 6 bases, the J end lost 4 bases, and 12 bases lay between the germline ends. CDR3 sequence reads: CASSRNTGETQYF. The DNA for the CDR3 is TGTGCCAGCAGCAGAAACACGGGAGAGACCCAGTACTTC.

This chain uses TRBV19 with TRBJ2-2, with 8 bases identical to TRBD2. Trimming took 4 bases from V and 5 from J; bases not matched to a gene: 15. The CDR3 consists of 18 residues. Per germline, CDR1 LNHDA and CDR2 SQIVND (reference sequence). CDR3 in DNA: TGTGCCAGTAGTAAAGAAAGCCCATCCAGCGGGAGAACCGGGGAGCTGTTTTTT. This encodes CASSKESPSSGRTGELFF.

The chain couples TRBV7-8 to TRBJ2-7; D call uncertain. V lost 2 bases and J 0 bases, leaving 8 bases between the germline ends. CDR1 and CDR2 from the germline V gene are SGHVS and FQNEAQ. The CDR3 length is 14 residues. The DNA of the CDR3 is TGTGCCAGCAGCTTATCCCCCTACTCCTACGAGCAGTACTTC. This translates into CASSLSPYSYEQYF. The complete variable domain, with remaining parts taken from reference TRBV7-8 and TRBJ2-7, reads GAGVSQSPRYKVAKRGQDVALRCDPISGHVSLFWYQQALGQGPEFLTYFQNEAQLDKSGLPSDRFFAERPEGSVSTLKIQRTQQEDSAVYLCASSLSPYSYEQYFGPGTRLTVT.

This clonotype was detected only a few times. The chain joins TRBV6-5 to TRBJ1-1, with TRBD1 matching over 10 bases. Germline V gene lookup returns CDR1 MNHEY and CDR2 SVGAGI. The CDR3 spans 14 residues. The V gene end was trimmed by 6 bases and the J gene end by 5 bases; junction bases not matched to a gene: 6. The CDR3 coding sequence is TGTGCCAGCAGGTACGGGACAGGGGAAACTGAAGCTTTCTTT. It encodes CASRYGTGETEAFF.

This clonotype turned up a few times. The rearrangement joins TRBV29-1 to TRBJ2-7, with 8 positions matching TRBD2. Unmatched junction bases numbered 11, after V lost 6 bases and J lost 4 bases. The CDR3 is 14 residues long. Germline CDR1 is SQVTM and CDR2 is ANQGSEA. DNA of the CDR3: TGCAGCGTCGCCCGAGGGGTAGCGGGGTACGAGCAGTACTTC. It translates to CSVARGVAGYEQYF.

This rearrangement joins TRBV18 to TRBJ2-7; either TRBD1 or TRBD2 may fit D (7 bases each). The CDR3 runs 16 residues. V lost 1 base and J lost 2, with 15 bases in between. The V gene's germline CDR1 is KGHSH and CDR2 LQKENI. The CDR3 sequence: CASSPLRGGGTYEQYF. CDR3 nucleotide sequence: TGTGCCAGCTCACCACTCCGGGGAGGGGGCACCTACGAGCAGTACTTC.

In its sample, this clonotype was seen a few times. The V gene is TRBV28, the J gene TRBJ2-5, with a tentative D call TRBD1 (5 bases). Germline CDR1 and CDR2: MDHEN and SYDVKM. CDR3 length: 14 residues. V dropped 5 bases and J dropped 4 bases, with 14 bases sitting between them. The CDR3 DNA is TGTGCCAGCAGTGCTCGGGCAGGGTTAGAGACCCAGTACTTC. Its protein is CASSARAGLETQYF.

There are a few counts of this clonotype. This chain uses TRBV7-2 with TRBJ2-7; 8 bases map to TRBD1. The germline V gene has CDR1 SGHTA and CDR2 FQGNSA. V was clipped by 6 bases and J by 6 bases; unmatched bases: 13. The CDR3 is 15 residues long. The CDR3 coding sequence is TGTGCCAGCAGAAGCCAGCCGGGACAGGCGCGCGAGCAGTACTTC. Translation: CASRSQPGQAREQYF.

The chain carries TRBV5-6 and TRBJ2-7; D is perhaps TRBD2 (6 bases). The CDR3 consists of 16 residues. Trimming stripped 0 bases from V and 3 bases from J, with 16 bases between. Per the germline V gene, CDR1 is SGHDT and CDR2 is YYEEEE. The CDR3 nucleotides are TGTGCCAGCAGCTTGGCCTCGGGACTGAAGAACTACGAGCAGTACTTC. It encodes CASSLASGLKNYEQYF.

This clonotype was picked up a small number of times. This chain uses TRBV27 with TRBJ2-7; 10 bases are a match to TRBD1. This CDR3 is built from 13 residues. The germline V gene encodes CDR1 MNHEY and CDR2 SMNVEV (reference sequence). Trimming cost V 8 bases and J 5 bases; bases outside gene matches: 6. CDR3 nucleotides: TGTGCCAGCGGGGACAGGGGTAGACACGAGCAGTACTTC. Translated, it gives CASGDRGRHEQYF.

This clonotype was recorded a few times. The J gene is TRBJ1-1, the V gene TRBV28; possibly TRBD1 for D (5 bases). Germline values: CDR1 MDHEN, CDR2 SYDVKM. The CDR3 sequence is 14 residues long. Trimming stripped 6 bases from V and 4 bases from J, with 15 bases between. CDR3 nucleotide sequence: TGTGCCAGCAGAGTAGACAGCCCTAGCACTGAAGCTTTCTTT. Amino acids: CASRVDSPSTEAFF.

The rearrangement uses TRBV7-9 and TRBJ2-3; 8 nucleotides line up with TRBD2. J gave up 2 bases and V 5 bases, and 3 bases lay outside the gene matches. The germline V gene encodes CDR1 SEHNR and CDR2 FQNEAQ (reference sequence). The CDR3 runs to 14 residues. The CDR3 bases are TGTGCCAGCAGCCCGACTAGCGTCACAGATACGCAGTATTTT. It specifies CASSPTSVTDTQYF.

This clonotype has only a few counts. The rearrangement links TRBV28 to TRBJ2-1; tentatively, D is TRBD2 (6 bases). CDR1 and CDR2 (germline): MDHEN, SYDVKM. The CDR3 loop spans 10 amino acids. The V and J ends lost 11 bases and 12 bases respectively, with 14 bases between them. Here the CDR3 reads CARHGRGQFF. CDR3 in DNA: TGTGCCCGTCACGGGCGGGGGCAGTTCTTC.

The chain combines TRBV2 with TRBJ2-5; TRBD2 is a possible D gene (6 bases). The CDR3 runs to 14 residues. Germline CDR1 reads SNHLY; CDR2 reads FYNNEI. Deletions cut 7 bases from V and 4 bases from J, with 16 bases between. The DNA for the CDR3 is TGTGCCAGCATTGGGTCGGCGGGACTAGAGACCCAGTACTTC. Its protein is CASIGSAGLETQYF. Together with reference TRBV2 and TRBJ2-5, the CDR3 gives the full variable domain: EPEVTQTPSHQVTQMGQEVILRCVPISNHLYFYWYRQILGQKVEFLVSFYNNEISEKSEIFDDQFSVERPDGSNFTLKIRSTKLEDSAMYFCASIGSAGLETQYFGPGTRLLVL.

The V gene is TRBV20-1, the J gene TRBJ2-7; no clear D. The CDR3 spans 13 residues. The ends were cut back, 0 bases at V and 2 bases at J, with 8 bases in the middle. CDR1 and CDR2 (germline): DFQATT, SNEGSKA (reference sequence). The CDR3, as DNA: TGCAGTGCTAGAGATCCGCGACCCTACGAGCAGTACTTC. Translation: CSARDPRPYEQYF.

This chain uses TRBV5-5 with TRBJ2-7; TRBD1 aligns across 8 bases. V gave up 4 bases and J gave up 2 bases; unmatched junction bases: 5. CDR3 size: 14 residues. Germline loops: CDR1 SGHKS, CDR2 YYEKEE (reference sequence). Written as DNA, the CDR3 is TGTGCCAGCAGCCTGACAGGGGCTCCCTACGAGCAGTACTTC. It encodes CASSLTGAPYEQYF.

This clonotype was observed many times. The CDR3 spells CASSFYVEDSGAGELFF. The CDR3 nucleotides are TGTGCCAGCAGCTTTTACGTGGAGGACTCCGGGGCCGGGGAGCTGTTTTTT. The chain links TRBV5-6 to TRBJ2-2; weak D call: TRBD2 (5 bases). The ends were cut back, 2 bases at V and 6 bases at J, with 20 bases in the middle. The CDR3 extends over 17 amino acids. Germline CDR1 and CDR2: SGHDT and YYEEEE.